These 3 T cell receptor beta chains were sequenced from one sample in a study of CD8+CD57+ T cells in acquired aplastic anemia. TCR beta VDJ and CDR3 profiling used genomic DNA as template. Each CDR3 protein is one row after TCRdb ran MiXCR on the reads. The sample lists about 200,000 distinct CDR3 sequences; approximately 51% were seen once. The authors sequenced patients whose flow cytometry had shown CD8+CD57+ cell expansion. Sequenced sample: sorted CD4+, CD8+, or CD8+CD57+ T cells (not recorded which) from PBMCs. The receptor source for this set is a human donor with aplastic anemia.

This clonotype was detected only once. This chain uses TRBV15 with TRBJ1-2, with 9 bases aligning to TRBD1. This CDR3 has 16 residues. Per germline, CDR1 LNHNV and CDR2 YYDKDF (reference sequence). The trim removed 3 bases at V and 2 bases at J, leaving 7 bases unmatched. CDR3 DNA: TGTGCCACCAGCAGCCCCGGGGGGACAGGGAACTATGGCTACACCTTC. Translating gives CATSSPGGTGNYGYTF.

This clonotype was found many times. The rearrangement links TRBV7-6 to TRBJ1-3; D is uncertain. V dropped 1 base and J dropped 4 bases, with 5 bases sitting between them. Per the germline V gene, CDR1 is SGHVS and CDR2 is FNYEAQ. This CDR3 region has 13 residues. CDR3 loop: CASSLVRGNTIYF. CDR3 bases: TGTGCCAGCAGCTTAGTGAGGGGAAACACCATATATTTT.

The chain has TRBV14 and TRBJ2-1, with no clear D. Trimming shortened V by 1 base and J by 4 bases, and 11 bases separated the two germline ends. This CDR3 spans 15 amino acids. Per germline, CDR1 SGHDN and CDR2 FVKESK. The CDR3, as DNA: TGTGCCAGCAGCCAAGGGTGGGGAACTTACAATGAGCAGTTCTTC. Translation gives CASSQGWGTYNEQFF.